Shown below are 7 T cell receptor beta chains from a single sample sequenced in a study of T cells after yellow fever vaccination. From the 5' RACE reads, TCRdb called clonotypes with MiXCR, one entry per CDR3 protein. The table lists 450,000 to 600,000 distinct CDR3 sequences, about 15% of them singletons, with about 18% in the top ten. This specimen consisted of PBMCs, obtained around 5 days after the first yellow fever vaccination. The receptors originated from a man younger than 35 who received the YFV17D yellow fever vaccine.

This clonotype showed up many times. V and J are TRBV30 and TRBJ2-5; 10 bases map to TRBD1. The CDR3 is 15 residues long. After removal of 3 bases from V and 5 bases from J, the junction contained 9 bases not matched to a gene. Germline V gene sequence: CDR1 GTSNPN, CDR2 SVGIG (reference sequence). CDR3 in amino acids: CAWSPGTGAKETQYF. CDR3 bases: TGTGCCTGGAGCCCTGGGACAGGGGCCAAGGAGACCCAGTACTTC.

This chain connects TRBV7-9 to TRBJ1-6; D may be TRBD1 (5 bases). The germline V gene encodes CDR1 SEHNR and CDR2 FQNEAQ (reference sequence). The CDR3 extends over 15 amino acids. V was cut by 0 bases and J by 6 bases, with 9 bases left in between. CDR3 sequence reads: CASSLAETANSPLHF. CDR3 nucleotide sequence: TGTGCCAGCAGCTTAGCAGAGACAGCTAATTCACCCCTCCACTTT.

The chain links TRBV6-2 or TRBV6-3 to TRBJ2-1, with D uncertain. The CDR3 consists of 14 residues. V lost 5 bases to trimming and J lost 4 bases, with 12 bases between them. Germline CDR1 MNHEY, CDR2 SVGEGT. The DNA of the CDR3 is TGTGCCAGCAGTATCTCAGCCGTTTACAATGAGCAGTTCTTC. Residues: CASSISAVYNEQFF.

This clonotype was seen only a few times. The rearrangement joins TRBV28 to TRBJ2-5; perhaps TRBD2 as D (6 bases). Trimming stripped 6 bases from V and 0 bases from J, with 14 bases between. The CDR3 length is 15 residues. Germline V lookup: CDR1 MDHEN, CDR2 SYDVKM. CDR3 DNA sequence: TGTGCCAGCAGGGGAGGCGTGCGGGACCAAGAGACCCAGTACTTC. The encoded protein is CASRGGVRDQETQYF.

The chain has TRBV5-4 and TRBJ1-2; 9 positions match TRBD1. Trimming at V came to 1 base and at J to 5 bases, leaving 9 bases not matched to a gene. This CDR3 has 16 amino acids. The germline V gene encodes CDR1 SGHNT and CDR2 YYREEE (reference sequence). This chain's CDR3 is CASSLSVGQGGYGYTF. The CDR3 coding sequence is TGTGCCAGCAGCTTGTCCGTGGGACAGGGAGGATATGGCTACACCTTC.

This clonotype was observed a handful of times. This chain joins TRBV2 and TRBJ1-1; no reliable D call. Germline CDR1 reads SNHLY; CDR2 reads FYNNEI. V dropped 8 bases and J dropped 1 base, with 8 bases sitting between them. The CDR3 is 12 residues long. For the CDR3, the DNA is TGTGCCAGCTTGATCACGAACACTGAAGCTTTCTTT. Its translation is CASLITNTEAFF.

This clonotype was seen only a few times. V and J are TRBV5-5 and TRBJ2-2, with 14 positions matching TRBD2. Germline values: CDR1 SGHKS, CDR2 YYEKEE (reference sequence). The CDR3 spans 16 residues. Trimming removed 4 bases from V and 3 bases from J; junction bases left unmatched: 2. This CDR3 reads CASSGTSGGYTGELFF. DNA of the CDR3: TGTGCCAGCAGCGGGACTAGCGGGGGCTACACCGGGGAGCTGTTTTTT.